One and the same sample provided the 27 T cell receptor beta chains below, sequenced in a study of blood T cell repertoires in COVID-19. Generated by immunoSEQ multiplex PCR, the TCRdb table keeps only in-frame clones and is missing some. The repertoire holds about 390,000 clones, about 90% seen once, with 2.3% in the top ten. The specimen was peripheral blood. These receptors all come from a woman aged 55-69 years with COVID-19, enrolled during active disease.

The rearrangement links TRBV14 to TRBJ2-5; 8 nucleotides match TRBD1. V lost 4 bases, J lost 5 bases, and 12 bases stayed unmatched. The CDR3 loop spans 16 amino acids. Germline CDR1 reads SGHDN; CDR2 reads FVKESK. In DNA form, the CDR3 reads TGTGCCAGCAGCCTCTCAGGGGGCACGGCGGCGGAGACCCAGTACTTC. As protein: CASSLSGGTAAETQYF.

Turning to this clone: Mismatch with germline at one junction end may stem from a read error. Additional DNA sequences in this sample encode the identical CDR3. V is TRBV5-4 and J is TRBJ2-2, with TRBD1 identical over 7 bases. The CDR3 is 14 residues long. CDR1 is SGHNT and CDR2 is YYREEE in the germline V gene (reference sequence). DNA for the CDR3: TGTGCCAGCAGCCGGGACAGCAACACCGGGGAGCTATTTTTT. This sequence encodes CASSRDSNTGELFF.

The chain is built from TRBV7-2 and TRBJ1-2; 7 bases fit TRBD1. The CDR3 spans 16 residues. V was clipped by 5 bases and J by 4 bases; unmatched bases: 13. Germline CDR1 is SGHTA and CDR2 is FQGNSA. CDR3 amino acids: CASSAGQPAIGYGYTF. CDR3 nucleotide sequence: TGTGCCAGCAGCGCGGGACAGCCGGCTATAGGCTATGGCTACACCTTC.

This sequence joins TRBV24-1 and TRBJ2-7; 8 nucleotides line up with TRBD1. Germline V gives CDR1 KGHDR, CDR2 SFDVKD. V lost 3 bases, J lost 2 bases, and 5 bases stayed unmatched. The CDR3 consists of 15 residues. CDR3 bases: TGTGCCACCAGTGATCCCCGACAGGGGACCTACGAGCAGTACTTC. Protein: CATSDPRQGTYEQYF.

The chain recombines TRBV29-1 with TRBJ1-2, with unresolved D. V lost 2 bases to trimming and J lost 5 bases, with 12 bases between them. Germline V gene lookup returns CDR1 SQVTM and CDR2 ANQGSEA. CDR3 length: 13 amino acids. CDR3 sequence (DNA): TGCAGCGTTGAATTGCAGAGCGGATATGGCTACACCTTC. Protein product: CSVELQSGYGYTF. The full variable domain, completed using reference TRBV29-1 and TRBJ1-2, is SAVISQKPSRDICQRGTSLTIQCQVDSQVTMMFWYRQQPGQSLTLIATANQGSEATYESGFVIDKFPISRPNLTFSTLTVSNMSPEDSSIYLCSVELQSGYGYTFGSGTRLTVV.

The chain employs TRBV10-3 and TRBJ1-4; 9 bases agree with TRBD1. With V trimmed by 8 bases and J by 0 bases, 4 bases remained unmatched. Looked up from germline, CDR1 is ENHRY and CDR2 is SYGVKD. The CDR3 spans 15 residues. CDR3 nucleotides: TGTGCCATCTCGGGACAGGGTGCAACTAATGAAAAACTGTTTTTT. Translating gives CAISGQGATNEKLFF.

This clone was observed a single time. This chain connects TRBV5-1 to TRBJ1-3, with unresolved D. The V end was cut by 4 bases, the J end by 0 bases, with 17 bases between. There are 17 residues in the CDR3. The V gene's germline CDR1 is SGHRS and CDR2 YFSETQ. In DNA form, the CDR3 reads TGCGCCAGCAGCCAAGGAGACGGCTTCTCCTCTGGAAACACCATATATTTT. Translating gives CASSQGDGFSSGNTIYF.

This clone has just one count. This chain links TRBV29-1 with TRBJ1-1, with unresolved D. The CDR3 totals 13 residues. The ends were cut back, 4 bases at V and 2 bases at J, with 11 bases in the middle. The germline V gene encodes CDR1 SQVTM and CDR2 ANQGSEA. CDR3 loop: CSVVEHLNTEAFF. The CDR3 DNA is TGCAGCGTTGTTGAACACCTTAACACTGAAGCTTTCTTT.

The V gene is TRBV11-3, the J gene TRBJ2-3; D unresolved. CDR1 and CDR2 (germline): SGHNT, YENEEA. CDR3 length: 13 amino acids. V lost 5 bases, J lost 7 bases, and 13 bases lay in between. The CDR3 spells CASSTPPRHTQYF. DNA of the CDR3: TGTGCCAGCAGCACCCCCCCGCGCCATACGCAGTATTTT.

This clone has only a few counts. This sequence joins TRBV18 and TRBJ1-1; a weak D match, TRBD1 (6 bases). The V gene lost 4 bases and the J gene lost 2 bases, with 17 bases spanning the gap. Germline V gene data show CDR1 as KGHSH and CDR2 as LQKENI. This CDR3 has 16 residues. CDR3 region: CASSQGQGMGNTEAFF. The CDR3 region has the DNA TGTGCCAGCTCACAGGGCCAGGGGATGGGAAACACTGAAGCTTTCTTT.

The CDR3 is CASSGGSTQSTDTQYF. CDR3 bases: TGCGCCAGCAGCGGCGGGTCAACCCAAAGCACAGATACGCAGTATTTT. The chain couples TRBV5-1 to TRBJ2-3, with D maybe TRBD2 (5 bases). V was shortened by 4 bases and J by 0 bases, with 15 bases between the two germline ends. Germline loops: CDR1 SGHRS, CDR2 YFSETQ. This CDR3 is 16 amino acids long. Based on the CDR3 plus reference TRBV5-1 and TRBJ2-3, the full variable domain is KAGVTQTPRYLIKTRGQQVTLSCSPISGHRSVSWYQQTPGQGLQFLFEYFSETQRNKGNFPGRFSGRQFSNSRSEMNVSTLELGDSALYLCASSGGSTQSTDTQYFGPGTRLTVL.

The V gene is TRBV5-8, the J gene TRBJ1-4, with a possible D match to TRBD1 (5 bases). The CDR3 sequence is 16 residues long. Germline V lookup: CDR1 SGHTS, CDR2 YDEGEE. V was trimmed by 3 bases and J by 8 bases, leaving 20 bases between them. The CDR3 here is CASSSVSRAATEKLFF. The CDR3 bases are TGTGCCAGCAGCTCGGTATCCAGGGCGGCTACGGAAAAACTGTTTTTT.

The V call is TRBV7-6, the J call TRBJ1-1; D might be TRBD1 (5 bases). The CDR3 is made up of 18 amino acids. Germline lookup yields CDR1 SGHVS and CDR2 FNYEAQ. V gave up 1 base and J gave up 1 base, with 19 bases separating them. The CDR3 sequence: CASSLGGPLWTGNTEAFF. CDR3 DNA sequence: TGTGCCAGCAGCTTAGGGGGCCCATTATGGACCGGGAACACTGAAGCTTTCTTT.

This CDR3 reads CASSDGTGFHEQYF. CDR3 nucleotide sequence: TGTGCCAGCAGTGATGGGACAGGGTTCCACGAGCAGTACTTC. This sequence joins TRBV2 and TRBJ2-7; 9 nucleotides align to TRBD1. The V gene end was trimmed by 3 bases and the J gene end by 5 bases; junction bases not matched to a gene: 5. The CDR3 runs 14 residues. Germline V gene lookup returns CDR1 SNHLY and CDR2 FYNNEI.

This chain joins TRBV5-4 and TRBJ1-2; TRBD1 aligns across 9 bases. Trimming at V came to 3 bases and at J to 6 bases, leaving 3 bases not matched to a gene. Germline V gives CDR1 SGHNT, CDR2 YYREEE (reference sequence). The CDR3 has 13 residues. Written as DNA, the CDR3 is TGTGCCAGCAGCTCGACAGGGGGAAATGGCTACACCTTC. It specifies CASSSTGGNGYTF.

The genes are TRBV7-6 and TRBJ2-7, with 7 positions matching TRBD1. CDR1 SGHVS and CDR2 FNYEAQ come from the germline V gene. V dropped 5 bases and J dropped 7; count of bases not matched to a gene: 11. There are 14 residues in the CDR3. The CDR3 sequence: CASSPFTGTEEQYF. CDR3 sequence (DNA): TGTGCCAGCAGCCCCTTTACCGGGACAGAAGAGCAGTACTTC.

V gene TRBV5-4 combines with J gene TRBJ2-5, with TRBD2 matching 9 bases. V dropped 3 bases and J dropped 5; count of bases not matched to a gene: 8. CDR3 length equals 15 residues. Germline CDR1 SGHNT, CDR2 YYREEE (reference sequence). CDR3 amino acids: CASSYDAGGEETQYF. The CDR3 bases are TGTGCCAGCAGCTATGATGCGGGGGGGGAGGAGACCCAGTACTTC.

The gene calls are TRBV5-1 and TRBJ2-3; 10 bases fit TRBD1. The CDR3 runs 16 residues. V gave up 1 base and J gave up 4 bases; unmatched junction bases: 6. The germline V gene encodes CDR1 SGHRS and CDR2 YFSETQ. The CDR3, as DNA: TGCGCCAGCAGCTTGTTCTATGGACAGGGGGCAGATACGCAGTATTTT. Translation: CASSLFYGQGADTQYF.

The chain uses TRBV6-5 and TRBJ1-2, with 9 bases fitting TRBD1. V was clipped by 6 bases and J by 9 bases; unmatched bases: 5. Germline CDR1 is MNHEY and CDR2 is SVGAGI. CDR3 length: 12 amino acids. The chain's CDR3 is CASRTGQGSYTF. CDR3 DNA: TGTGCCAGCAGAACTGGACAGGGGAGCTACACCTTC.

The chain carries TRBV5-1 and TRBJ1-1, with D maybe TRBD1 (6 bases). V lost 0 bases and J lost 0, with 15 bases in between. The CDR3 length is 17 residues. In germline, CDR1 is SGHRS, CDR2 YFSETQ. This CDR3 reads CASSLAGGGQMNTEAFF. For the CDR3, the DNA is TGCGCCAGCAGCTTGGCAGGCGGGGGGCAAATGAACACTGAAGCTTTCTTT.

The chain joins TRBV6-5 to TRBJ2-7; tentative D call: TRBD2 (6 bases). The CDR3 spans 14 residues. Germline V gene sequence: CDR1 MNHEY, CDR2 SVGAGI. The V and J ends lost 0 bases and 2 bases respectively, with 8 bases between them. In nucleotides, the CDR3 is TGTGCCAGCAGTTACTCGCGCGGGGCCTACGAGCAGTACTTC. It yields the protein CASSYSRGAYEQYF.

The chain carries TRBV3-1 (or the pseudogene TRBV3-2) and TRBJ2-3; D perhaps matches TRBD1 (5 bases). Germline-derived CDR1 and CDR2 are LGHDT and YNNKEL (reference sequence). V lost 3 bases and J lost 3, with 13 bases in between. The CDR3 loop spans 15 amino acids. DNA for the CDR3: TGTGCCAGCAGCCAGGGGCCAGGGTTGACAGATACGCAGTATTTT. It codes for CASSQGPGLTDTQYF.

This sequence joins TRBV28 and TRBJ2-1; TRBD1 is a possible D gene (6 bases). The germline V gene encodes CDR1 MDHEN and CDR2 SYDVKM. V lost 5 bases to trimming and J lost 4 bases, with 21 bases between them. The CDR3 covers 17 residues. The CDR3 is CASSPGSAGGRYNEQFF. The DNA for the CDR3 is TGTGCCAGCAGTCCTGGGAGCGCTGGGGGCCGATACAATGAGCAGTTCTTC.

The chain employs TRBV30 and TRBJ2-3; D is unclear. Trimming removed 1 base at V and 1 base at J, with 3 bases between. Germline CDR1 reads GTSNPN; CDR2 reads SVGIG (reference sequence). The CDR3 is made up of 12 amino acids. The DNA for the CDR3 is TGTGCCTGGAGTGCAGGCACAGATACGCAGTATTTT. Residues: CAWSAGTDTQYF.

V gene TRBV12-5 combines with J gene TRBJ2-1; D may be TRBD2 (5 bases). This CDR3 spans 14 amino acids. The germline CDR1 and CDR2 sequences are LGHNT and FRNRAP. Between the trimmed V and J ends, which lost 1 base and 9 bases, there was a span of 13 bases. The CDR3 DNA is TGTGCTAGTGGTTTGGGGGCGGGTACAATTGAGCAGTTCTTC. Amino acids: CASGLGAGTIEQFF.

The genes are TRBV19 and TRBJ2-7; D may be TRBD2 (6 bases). Germline V gene sequence: CDR1 LNHDA, CDR2 SQIVND (reference sequence). V was shortened by 5 bases and J by 3 bases, with 14 bases between the two germline ends. CDR3 length: 14 residues. The CDR3 DNA is TGTGCCAGTAGTCCCCGGGGAGGAGACTACGAGCAGTACTTC. It translates to CASSPRGGDYEQYF.

The CDR3 reads CASSTSGTSGETQYF. CDR3 bases: TGTGCCAGCAGCACCTCCGGGACTAGCGGAGAGACCCAGTACTTC. The chain combines TRBV6-5 with TRBJ2-5; 11 nucleotides agree with TRBD2. Germline V gene lookup returns CDR1 MNHEY and CDR2 SVGAGI. This CDR3 spans 15 amino acids. V shed 6 bases and J 4 bases; nucleotides not matched to a gene: 7.